Included here is one T cell receptor (beta chain) sequence, with context. Sequencing used immunoSEQ multiplex PCR; TCRdb keeps in-frame clones, though not all of them. The table includes 12,000 or so clones, around 90% detected once. The data belong to a study of chemoradiotherapy in HPV16-positive cancers. Germline V CDR1 and CDR2: SGHAT, FQDESV (reference sequence). Germline trimming cut 3 bases from V and 4 bases from J; bases unmatched to any gene: 11. The CDR3 spans 18 residues. This sample was taken from a patient who underwent chemoradiotherapy. The receptor's source is a human donor with HPV-associated anogenital cancer. This chain uses TRBV11-1 with TRBJ2-1; the match to TRBD2 covers 11 bases. CDR3 sequence reads: CASSLRALAGGSYNEQFF. The CDR3 DNA is TGTGCCAGCAGCTTGAGGGCGCTAGCGGGGGGTTCTTACAATGAGCAGTTCTTC.